This entry features one T cell receptor (beta chain) sequence. These data come from a study of cytotoxic CD8 clonotypes in ibrutinib-treated CLL. TCRdb's table, derived via immunoSEQ multiplex PCR, lists solely in-frame clones and lacks some. The sample records 40,000 or so clones, roughly 72% being singletons. Germline assignment: CDR1 KGHSH and CDR2 LQKENI. This CDR3 is 17 amino acids long. The V end was cut by 6 bases, the J end by 1 base, with 19 bases between. The source of this sequence is a human donor with chronic lymphocytic leukemia. Sequenced material: PBMCs, taken at disease progression, from a patient treated with ibrutinib. The chain combines TRBV18 with TRBJ1-5, with D possibly being TRBD1 (6 bases). The CDR3 DNA reads TGTGCCAGCTCGACCGGGTCAGGACAGTCCAGCAATCAGCCCCAGCATTTT. It translates to CASSTGSGQSSNQPQHF.